This T cell receptor (beta chain) derives from a study of blood T cells in healthy people across ages. CDR3 length: 12 amino acids. Trimming stripped 6 bases from V and 6 bases from J, with 12 bases between. The V gene's germline CDR1 is MNHEY and CDR2 SVGEGT. Primers used in a second PCR of about 6 to 12 cycles were a sample-barcoded 5' primer and a J-beta primer mix. Each CDR3 protein is one row after TCRdb ran MiXCR on the 5' RACE reads. The top ten clones hold 20% to 25% of a sample with some 920,000 distinct CDR3 sequences, roughly half of them seen once. Sequenced material: blood. The sequence came from a woman aged 55 to 70 in good health. The rearrangement uses TRBV6-2 or TRBV6-3 and TRBJ2-7; D possibly corresponds to TRBD1 (5 bases). The DNA for the CDR3 is TGTGCCAGCAGCGAAAGGCAGGGCGAGCAGTACTTC. It yields the protein CASSERQGEQYF.